A selection of T cell receptor beta chains follows, all from one sample in a study of T cells expressing NK-cell markers. TCRdb re-analyzed the 5' RACE reads; it lists each CDR3 protein once, without DNA. The table lists a few hundred thousand distinct CDR3 sequences. Sequencing used blood T cells: a sorted CD56 or NKG2C T cell subset, CD4+ or CD8+ T cells, or bulk PBMC T cells (not recorded which). The origin of the receptors is a man between 18 and 69 years old in good health. Each CDR3 is given with its conserved first and last residue. The order of the fields is J gene, V gene, CDR3 protein.

j_gene: TRBJ1-6
v_gene: TRBV10-2
CDR3aa: CASSGQGANSPLHF

j_gene: TRBJ2-5
v_gene: TRBV20-1
CDR3aa: CSAPRTGPETQYF

j_gene: TRBJ2-7
v_gene: TRBV6-1
CDR3aa: CASSEAWGDGYEQYF

j_gene: TRBJ1-2
v_gene: TRBV29-1
CDR3aa: CSVDKPRSGDYGYTF

j_gene: TRBJ1-2
v_gene: TRBV5-6
CDR3aa: CASSSTGWTIFYGYTF

j_gene: TRBJ1-5
v_gene: TRBV7-2
CDR3aa: CASSPQGPNQPQHF

j_gene: TRBJ2-3
v_gene: TRBV20-1
CDR3aa: CSASRGLAGGQDTQYF

j_gene: TRBJ2-2
v_gene: TRBV20-1
CDR3aa: CSARATVFTNTGELFF

j_gene: TRBJ1-5
v_gene: TRBV7-9
CDR3aa: CASSPTISQPQHF

j_gene: TRBJ1-6
v_gene: TRBV28
CDR3aa: CASSFRGSPLHF

j_gene: TRBJ2-2
v_gene: TRBV5-1
CDR3aa: CASSLRQAGELFF

j_gene: TRBJ2-6
v_gene: TRBV20-1
CDR3aa: CSARDPESGANVLTF

j_gene: TRBJ2-7
v_gene: TRBV27
CDR3aa: CASSKGGSGRGYEQYF

j_gene: TRBJ1-2
v_gene: TRBV9
CDR3aa: CASSEGQGGYGYTF

j_gene: TRBJ2-7
v_gene: TRBV2
CDR3aa: CASMSSGVLGEQYF

j_gene: TRBJ1-4
v_gene: TRBV6-1
CDR3aa: CASSGRAPRGRGEKLFF

j_gene: TRBJ1-4
v_gene: TRBV7-9
CDR3aa: CASSKQGAPNEKLFF